The T cell receptor (beta chain) under discussion was sequenced for a study of beta chain features in type 1 diabetes. This clone was seen more than once but under ten times. This CDR3 is also generated by other DNA sequences in the sample. cDNA synthesis used the whole RNA isolate, giving expressed TCRB sequences. The table came from immunoSEQ multiplex PCR; TCRdb's copy has only in-frame clones and leaves some out. The data hold 400,000 to 550,000 clones, with around 10% observed a single time. Sequenced material: naive CD4+ T cells from blood. This clonotype was sampled from a woman in her late teens or twenties in good health.

CDR3 amino acids: CASSGQGQETQYF. The CDR3 nucleotides are TGTGCCAGCAGTGGACAGGGCCAAGAGACCCAGTACTTC. This rearrangement joins TRBV2 to TRBJ2-5, with 7 positions matching TRBD1. The CDR3 is made up of 13 amino acids. Trimming at V came to 4 bases and at J to 1 base, leaving 0 bases not matched to a gene. The germline V gene has CDR1 SNHLY and CDR2 FYNNEI.